The 10 T cell receptor beta chains given below trace back to one sample, sequenced in a study of T-cell memory formation after mild COVID-19. One entry per CDR3 protein results from TCRdb running MiXCR on the 5' RACE reads. The table includes 560,000 or so distinct CDR3 sequences, about 18% detected once. What was sequenced was PBMCs or a T cell subset sorted from them (not recorded which). These receptor sequences come from an adult woman who had mild COVID-19 (a few samples of this study predate the infection). Cell type and time point are not known.

This clonotype has ten or more counts. The chain is built from TRBV7-9 and TRBJ1-1; D gene uncertain. Germline V gene sequence: CDR1 SEHNR, CDR2 FQNEAQ (reference sequence). Trimming shortened V by 7 bases and J by 4 bases, and 13 bases separated the two germline ends. The CDR3 runs to 13 residues. In nucleotides, the CDR3 is TGTGCCAGCAATCACCGGGAGGGCACTGAAGCTTTCTTT. It yields the protein CASNHREGTEAFF. Together with reference TRBV7-9 and TRBJ1-1, the CDR3 gives the full variable domain: DTGVSQNPRHKITKRGQNVTFRCDPISEHNRLYWYRQTLGQGPEFLTYFQNEAQLEKSRLLSDRFSAERPKGSFSTLEIQRTEQGDSAMYLCASNHREGTEAFFGQGTRLTVV.

The sample holds a few counts of this clonotype. The chain joins TRBV2 to TRBJ2-5; maybe TRBD1 (6 bases). Trimming cost V 5 bases and J 11 bases, with 12 bases left between them. Germline V gene sequence: CDR1 SNHLY, CDR2 FYNNEI. The CDR3 has 11 residues. The CDR3: CASSTTGGQYF. For the CDR3, the DNA is TGTGCCAGCAGTACGACAGGAGGACAGTACTTC.

The rearrangement uses TRBV12-3 or TRBV12-4 and TRBJ2-7; 8 bases match TRBD2. The length of the CDR3 is 18 residues. The V gene end was trimmed by 2 bases and the J gene end by 6 bases; junction bases not matched to a gene: 18. The chain's CDR3 is CASSLPPRWGTRPSEQYF. DNA of the CDR3: TGTGCCAGCAGTTTACCACCACGGTGGGGGACTAGGCCTTCCGAGCAGTACTTC.

The V gene is TRBV2, the J gene TRBJ2-3, with 7 bases aligning to TRBD1. Germline CDR1 SNHLY, CDR2 FYNNEI. V shed 6 bases and J 0 bases; nucleotides not matched to a gene: 6. The CDR3 has 15 residues. CDR3 in DNA: TGTGCCAGCAGGTACAGGGGACCCAGCACAGATACGCAGTATTTT. Encoded protein: CASRYRGPSTDTQYF.

V is TRBV10-3 and J is TRBJ2-2; D unresolved. This CDR3 spans 19 amino acids. V lost 3 bases and J 2 bases, leaving 22 bases between the germline ends. Germline assignment: CDR1 ENHRY and CDR2 SYGVKD. The CDR3 protein is CAISDPLSETPHNTGELFF. Written as DNA, the CDR3 is TGTGCCATCAGTGACCCCCTTTCGGAAACGCCCCATAACACCGGGGAGCTGTTTTTT.

This clonotype occurred a few times. The chain links TRBV7-2 to TRBJ1-4, with D possibly matching TRBD1 (5 bases). Germline V CDR1 and CDR2: SGHTA, FQGNSA. The germline V and J ends were trimmed by 5 bases and 7 bases, with 17 bases remaining between them. There are 15 residues in the CDR3. The CDR3 protein is CASSQGGKSSEKLFF. Here the CDR3 DNA reads TGTGCCAGCAGCCAGGGAGGGAAGTCTAGTGAAAAACTGTTTTTT.

J is TRBJ2-3 and V is TRBV4-2, with 8 bases fitting TRBD2. The CDR3 has 15 residues. Germline loops: CDR1 LGHNA, CDR2 YNFKEQ. The junction had 5 bases not matched to a gene; V was cut back by 1 base and J by 5 bases. CDR3 region: CASSQGTSYKDTQYF. DNA of the CDR3: TGTGCCAGCAGCCAAGGGACTAGCTATAAAGATACGCAGTATTTT.

This clonotype was counted a few times. The rearrangement uses TRBV23-1 and TRBJ2-2, with D possibly matching TRBD1 (5 bases). TRBV23-1 is an ORF, and what it does is uncertain. The CDR3 is 14 amino acids. Trimming cost V 6 bases and J 4 bases, with 12 bases left between them. The CDR3 coding sequence is TGCGCCAGCAGCAGGGTTTACCCCACCGGGGAGCTGTTTTTT. It translates to CASSRVYPTGELFF.

This clonotype came up a few times. The rearrangement joins TRBV2 to TRBJ2-5; a weak D match, TRBD1 (5 bases). Germline V CDR1 and CDR2: SNHLY, FYNNEI. This CDR3 has 15 residues. The germline V and J ends were trimmed by 0 bases and 2 bases, with 10 bases remaining between them. The CDR3 loop reads CASSEAWTSQETQYF. The CDR3 DNA sequence: TGTGCCAGCAGTGAAGCGTGGACATCACAAGAGACCCAGTACTTC.

The gene calls are TRBV6-2 or TRBV6-3 and TRBJ2-2; tentatively, D is TRBD2 (6 bases). Germline V CDR1 and CDR2: MNHEY, SVGEGT. CDR3 length: 17 amino acids. V was trimmed by 6 bases and J by 4 bases, leaving 21 bases between them. The CDR3 reads CASSSDPGERVTGELFF. The CDR3 nucleotides are TGTGCCAGCAGCTCAGACCCGGGCGAGCGGGTCACCGGGGAGCTGTTTTTT.